This is a list of T cell receptor beta chains from one sample in a study of T cell repertoires in cytomegalovirus infection. No antigen has been assigned to these receptors. TCRdb recomputed calls from the reads with MiXCR, one row per CDR3 protein. The profile covers a few hundred thousand distinct CDR3 sequences, with under 45% appearing a single time and 48% taken by the ten largest. The sample consisted of cultured PBMCs, taken from culture after CMV antigen stimulation. Source of these receptors: a human donor in good health (CMV status not recorded). Some clones in this sample may be carry-over from other donors' samples. Both conserved end residues are part of each CDR3. The D gene is left open where the match is weak. A row's size may be missing; if present it is once, few, many or a size class.

j_call v_call clone_size d_call cdr3_aa cdr3_nt
TRBJ1-2 TRBV4-2 NA NA CASSPDTGSYGYTF TGTGCCAGCAGCCCCGACACAGGGTCCTATGGCTACACCTTC
TRBJ2-3 TRBV7-2 many NA CASSPRLFGGTDTQYF TGTGCCAGCAGCCCACGTCTTTTTGGGGGCACAGATACGCAGTATTTT
TRBJ1-2 TRBV28 NA NA CASIARGSYGYTF TGTGCCAGCATCGCCAGGGGAAGCTATGGCTACACCTTC
TRBJ2-5 TRBV2 NA NA CASPGGRETQYF TGTGCCAGCCCTGGGGGAAGAGAGACCCAGTACTTC
TRBJ2-7 TRBV2 NA TRBD1 CASMQGAQEQYF TGTGCCAGCATGCAGGGGGCTCAAGAGCAGTACTTC
TRBJ1-5 TRBV7-3 NA NA CASPTGTRRQPQHF TGTGCCAGCCCAACCGGGACGAGGAGGCAGCCCCAGCATTTT
TRBJ2-1 TRBV7-6 NA NA CASSLTDGGPNEQFF TGTGCCAGCAGCTTAACTGACGGGGGGCCGAATGAGCAGTTCTTC
TRBJ2-1 TRBV7-2 NA TRBD1 CASSSRPGQGLYNEQFF TGTGCCAGCAGCTCGCGACCCGGACAGGGCCTCTACAATGAGCAGTTCTTC
TRBJ2-7 TRBV12-3/TRBV12-4 NA NA CASSPQFIGYRYEQYF TGTGCCAGCAGTCCCCAATTCATTGGTTATCGCTACGAGCAGTACTTC
TRBJ2-2 TRBV7-2 once TRBD1 CASSQGQAGELFF TGTGCCAGCAGCCAAGGACAGGCCGGGGAGCTGTTTTTT
TRBJ1-6 TRBV12-3/TRBV12-4 NA TRBD1 CASSRTGTVGNSPLHF TGTGCCAGCAGTCGGACAGGGACAGTAGGCAATTCACCCCTCCACTTT
TRBJ1-3 TRBV7-2 few NA CASSSDGYSGNTIYF TGTGCCAGCAGCTCGGACGGATACTCTGGAAACACCATATATTTT
TRBJ2-1 TRBV27 once NA CASSSRVLWYNEQFF TGTGCCAGCAGTTCGCGGGTCTTGTGGTACAATGAGCAGTTCTTC